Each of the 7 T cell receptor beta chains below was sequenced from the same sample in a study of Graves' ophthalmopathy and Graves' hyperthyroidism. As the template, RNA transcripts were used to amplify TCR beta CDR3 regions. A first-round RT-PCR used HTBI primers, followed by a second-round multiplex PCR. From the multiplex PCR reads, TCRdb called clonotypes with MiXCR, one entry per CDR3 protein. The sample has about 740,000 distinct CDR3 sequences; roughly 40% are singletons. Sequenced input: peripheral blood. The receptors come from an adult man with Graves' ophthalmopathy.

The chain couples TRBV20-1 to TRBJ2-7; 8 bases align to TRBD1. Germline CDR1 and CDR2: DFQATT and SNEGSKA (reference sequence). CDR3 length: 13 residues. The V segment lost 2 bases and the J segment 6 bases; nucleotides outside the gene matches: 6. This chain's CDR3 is CSARSQGAGEQYF. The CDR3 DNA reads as TGCAGTGCTAGAAGCCAGGGGGCCGGCGAGCAGTACTTC.

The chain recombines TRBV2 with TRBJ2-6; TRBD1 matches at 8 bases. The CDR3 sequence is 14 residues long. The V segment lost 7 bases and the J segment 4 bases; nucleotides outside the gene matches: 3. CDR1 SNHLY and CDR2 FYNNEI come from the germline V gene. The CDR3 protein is CASMDRAGANVLTF. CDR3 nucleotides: TGTGCCAGCATGGACAGGGCCGGGGCCAACGTCCTGACTTTC.

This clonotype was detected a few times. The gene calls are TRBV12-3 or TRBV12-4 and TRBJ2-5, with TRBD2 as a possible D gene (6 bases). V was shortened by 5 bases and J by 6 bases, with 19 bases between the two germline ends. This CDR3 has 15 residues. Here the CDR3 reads CASSGRRGRNQTQYF. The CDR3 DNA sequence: TGTGCCAGCAGTGGGCGGCGGGGAAGGAACCAGACCCAGTACTTC.

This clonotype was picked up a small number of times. CDR3 coding DNA: TGTGCCAGCAGTGAAGAATACGACGAGCAGTACTTC. Amino acids: CASSEEYDEQYF. The chain uses TRBV2 and TRBJ2-7; D call uncertain. This CDR3 comprises 12 residues. Looked up from germline, CDR1 is SNHLY and CDR2 is FYNNEI. Trimming removed 1 base at V and 5 bases at J, with 6 bases between.

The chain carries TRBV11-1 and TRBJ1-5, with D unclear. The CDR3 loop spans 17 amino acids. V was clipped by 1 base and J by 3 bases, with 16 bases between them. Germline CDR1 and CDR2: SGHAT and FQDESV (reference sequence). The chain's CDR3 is CASSLGFGGEINQPQHF. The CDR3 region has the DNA TGTGCCAGCAGCTTAGGTTTCGGCGGTGAAATCAATCAGCCCCAGCATTTT.

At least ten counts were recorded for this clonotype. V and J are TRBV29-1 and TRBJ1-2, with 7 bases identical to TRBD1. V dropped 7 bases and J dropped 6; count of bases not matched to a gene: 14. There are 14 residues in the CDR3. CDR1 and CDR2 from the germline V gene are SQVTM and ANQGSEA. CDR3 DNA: TGCAGCGACGACAGGGCCCTGGCGAGGGATGGCTACACCTTC. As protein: CSDDRALARDGYTF.

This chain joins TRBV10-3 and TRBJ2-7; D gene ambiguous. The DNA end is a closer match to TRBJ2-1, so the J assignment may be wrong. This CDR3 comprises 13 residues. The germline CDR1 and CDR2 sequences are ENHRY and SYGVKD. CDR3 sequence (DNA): TGTGCCATCAGTGAGTTGGGCACCTACGAGCAGTTCTTC. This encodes CAISELGTYEQFF.